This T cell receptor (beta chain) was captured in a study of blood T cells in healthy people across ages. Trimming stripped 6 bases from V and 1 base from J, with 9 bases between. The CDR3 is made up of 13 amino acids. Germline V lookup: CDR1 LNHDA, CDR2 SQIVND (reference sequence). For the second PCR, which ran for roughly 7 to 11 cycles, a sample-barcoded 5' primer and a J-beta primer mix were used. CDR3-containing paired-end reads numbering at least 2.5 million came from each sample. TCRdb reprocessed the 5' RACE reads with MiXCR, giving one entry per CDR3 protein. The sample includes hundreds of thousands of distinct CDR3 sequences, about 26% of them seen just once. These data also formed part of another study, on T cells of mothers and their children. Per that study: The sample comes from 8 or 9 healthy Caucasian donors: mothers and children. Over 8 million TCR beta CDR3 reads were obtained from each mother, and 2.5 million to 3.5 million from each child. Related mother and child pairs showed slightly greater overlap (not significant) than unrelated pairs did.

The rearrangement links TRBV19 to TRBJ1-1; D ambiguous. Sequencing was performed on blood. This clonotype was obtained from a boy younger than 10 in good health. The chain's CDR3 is CASSGPRNTEAFF. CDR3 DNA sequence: TGTGCCAGTAGCGGACCCAGGAACACTGAAGCTTTCTTT.